The 27 T cell receptor beta chains listed next were all sequenced from one sample in a study of CD8+CD57+ T cells in acquired aplastic anemia. Patients chosen for sequencing had CD8+CD57+ cells that had expanded, as shown by flow cytometry. Genomic DNA, serving as template, underwent TCR beta VDJ and CDR3 profiling. Via MiXCR, TCRdb re-called the reads, giving one row per CDR3 protein. The data contain 200,000 to 250,000 distinct CDR3 sequences, approximately 60% of them singletons. Sequencing used sorted CD4+, CD8+, or CD8+CD57+ T cells (not recorded which) from PBMCs. The receptors come from a human donor with aplastic anemia.

The V and J genes are TRBV19 and TRBJ1-6; TRBD1 might be the D (5 bases). Germline CDR1 LNHDA, CDR2 SQIVND (reference sequence). The CDR3 is made up of 15 amino acids. V was pared by 5 bases and J by 17 bases, with 25 bases between. The CDR3 coding sequence is TGTGCCAGTAGTCCAGGGAGCTCCTATAATTCACCTTTCCACTTT. This translates into CASSPGSSYNSPFHF.

J is TRBJ2-7 and V is TRBV2; D unresolved. V lost 7 bases to trimming and J lost 0 bases, with 13 bases between them. The germline gives CDR1 SNHLY, CDR2 FYNNEI. The length of the CDR3 is 14 residues. The CDR3 region has the DNA TGTGCCAGCAAAAGCGACCTAAGCTCCTACGAGCAGTACTTC. Translating gives CASKSDLSSYEQYF.

This clonotype appeared many times. The chain has TRBV7-8 and TRBJ2-4, with D possibly being TRBD1 or TRBD2 (5 bases each). Germline-derived CDR1 and CDR2 are SGHVS and FQNEAQ. CDR3 length equals 17 residues. V lost 5 bases and J 2 bases, leaving 19 bases between the germline ends. The CDR3 bases are TGTGCCAGCAGCCCCCTTTTCGGCCAGGGACCCAAAAACATTCAGTACTTC. Protein: CASSPLFGQGPKNIQYF.

The CDR3 reads CASKHRTSGGANNEQFF. The CDR3 DNA reads as TGTGCCAGCAAGCACAGGACTAGCGGGGGGGCCAACAATGAGCAGTTCTTC. This rearrangement joins TRBV6-4 to TRBJ2-1; 15 positions agree with TRBD2. The CDR3 extends over 17 amino acids. The germline CDR1 and CDR2 sequences are MRHNA and SNTAGT. V shed 7 bases and J 5 bases; nucleotides not matched to a gene: 9.

The genes are TRBV25-1 and TRBJ2-7; no firm D call. The germline CDR1 and CDR2 sequences are MGHDK and SYGVNS. There are 11 residues in the CDR3. V gave up 4 bases and J gave up 5 bases, with 6 bases separating them. CDR3 DNA sequence: TGTGCCAGCAGTGCCTACCACGAGCAGTACTTC. It yields the protein CASSAYHEQYF.

The rearrangement links TRBV6-6 to TRBJ2-7; 10 nucleotides match TRBD1. With V trimmed by 8 bases and J by 3 bases, 13 bases remained unmatched. Germline V gene sequence: CDR1 MNHNY, CDR2 SVGAGI (reference sequence). This CDR3 is built from 16 residues. The CDR3 nucleotides read TGTGCCAGCTACTCTACCCCGGGACAGGGGTTCTACGAGCAGTACTTC. This gives the protein CASYSTPGQGFYEQYF.

The chain combines TRBV7-2 with TRBJ2-1; 7 bases line up with TRBD1. V lost 6 bases and J lost 9; bases outside the gene matches: 8. CDR3 length: 13 amino acids. Germline V gives CDR1 SGHTA, CDR2 FQGNSA. In nucleotides, the CDR3 is TGTGCCAGCAGTAGAGACAGGGTTGGTGAGCAGTTCTTC. Translation gives CASSRDRVGEQFF.

This clonotype was seen more than once but under ten times. V is TRBV7-2 and J is TRBJ1-6; the D is unclear. The germline V and J ends were trimmed by 1 base and 3 bases, with 4 bases remaining between them. Germline V gene data show CDR1 as SGHTA and CDR2 as FQGNSA. This CDR3 has 14 residues. The CDR3 spells CASSLGVYNSPLHF. The CDR3 DNA sequence: TGTGCCAGCAGCTTAGGGGTCTATAATTCACCCCTCCACTTT.

On this clonotype itself: One end of the junction does not line up with germline, which may come from a read error. The V gene is TRBV10-3, the J gene TRBJ2-2; the match to TRBD2 covers 7 bases. The CDR3 totals 17 residues. Germline V gives CDR1 ENHRY, CDR2 SYGVKD. CDR3 nucleotide sequence: TGTGCCACCAGTGATCCTACTAGCGCCGCGAACACCGGGGAGCTGTTTTTT. Residues: CATSDPTSAANTGELFF.

As concerns this clonotype: The junction and the germline gene differ at one end; a read error may be behind it. This rearrangement joins TRBV11-2 to TRBJ1-1; no firm D call. Germline CDR1 reads SGHAT; CDR2 reads FQNNGV. This CDR3 comprises 13 residues. Here the CDR3 DNA reads TGTGCCAGCAGCTCTGGATTGAACACTGGAGCTTTCTTT. Protein sequence: CASSSGLNTGAFF. Full variable domain (remainder filled in from reference TRBV11-2 and TRBJ1-1): EAGVAQSPRYKIIEKRQSVAFWCNPISGHATLYWYQQILGQGPKLLIQFQNNGVVDDSQLPKDRFSAERLKGVDSTLKIQPAKLEDSAVYLCASSSGLNTGAFFGQGTRLTVV.

The V gene is TRBV5-6, the J gene TRBJ2-7, with D possibly called TRBD1 or TRBD2 (5 bases each). The CDR3 covers 15 residues. V was cut by 3 bases and J by 7 bases, with 20 bases left in between. CDR1 and CDR2 (germline): SGHDT, YYEEEE. This chain's CDR3 is CASSYLGPHRGEQYF. The CDR3 DNA reads TGTGCCAGCAGCTACTTGGGACCCCACCGAGGGGAGCAGTACTTC.

V is TRBV20-1 and J is TRBJ2-7, with D possibly being TRBD2 (6 bases). Between the trimmed V and J ends, which lost 6 bases and 3 bases, there was a span of 18 bases. The germline V gene has CDR1 DFQATT and CDR2 SNEGSKA (reference sequence). The CDR3 runs 14 residues. The CDR3 region has the DNA TGCAGTGCACCACCACGCGGGGCGAGCTACGAGCAGTACTTC. Its translation is CSAPPRGASYEQYF.

The genes are TRBV2 and TRBJ2-2; D call uncertain. The CDR3 spans 11 residues. Trimming removed 11 bases from V and 6 bases from J, with 10 bases in between. Germline values: CDR1 SNHLY, CDR2 FYNNEI. CDR3 loop: CAQLRSGELFF. As DNA, the CDR3 is TGTGCCCAGCTGAGGTCCGGGGAGCTGTTTTTT.

This chain links TRBV19 with TRBJ2-7; 7 positions agree with TRBD1. The CDR3 consists of 15 residues. Germline trimming cut 4 bases from V and 3 bases from J; bases unmatched to any gene: 9. The V gene's germline CDR1 is LNHDA and CDR2 SQIVND (reference sequence). The CDR3 loop reads CASSTGQDPSYEQYF. CDR3 nucleotides: TGTGCCAGTAGTACCGGACAGGATCCCAGCTACGAGCAGTACTTC.

V and J are TRBV7-8 and TRBJ2-5, with TRBD1 as a possible D gene (6 bases). The CDR3 consists of 13 residues. Trimming took off 5 bases at V and 3 bases at J, with 10 bases between the two ends. Germline V gives CDR1 SGHVS, CDR2 FQNEAQ. CDR3 bases: TGTGCCAGCAGCAGAAACAGGGAAGAGACCCAGTACTTC. Residues: CASSRNREETQYF. Filled out from reference TRBV7-8 and TRBJ2-5, the complete variable domain reads GAGVSQSPRYKVAKRGQDVALRCDPISGHVSLFWYQQALGQGPEFLTYFQNEAQLDKSGLPSDRFFAERPEGSVSTLKIQRTQQEDSAVYLCASSRNREETQYFGPGTRLLVL.

The chain has TRBV20-1 and TRBJ2-1, with a possible D match to TRBD1 (6 bases). The germline V gene has CDR1 DFQATT and CDR2 SNEGSKA (reference sequence). This CDR3 spans 16 amino acids. Deletions cut 6 bases from V and 4 bases from J, with 22 bases between. The CDR3 coding sequence is TGCAGTGCCGGAGAGTTACAGGGCCCGATTTACAATGAGCAGTTCTTC. This sequence encodes CSAGELQGPIYNEQFF.

This sequence joins TRBV9 and TRBJ2-7; D remains unclear. CDR3 length: 15 amino acids. CDR1 and CDR2 from the germline V gene are SGDLS and YYNGEE. Between the trimmed V and J ends, which lost 5 bases and 0 bases, there was a span of 15 bases. DNA for the CDR3: TGTGCCAGCAGGTACGGGTCAGGCGGCTCCTACGAGCAGTACTTC. The encoded protein is CASRYGSGGSYEQYF.

The chain is built from TRBV10-3 and TRBJ2-3; 9 bases fit TRBD2. Unmatched junction bases numbered 6, after V lost 0 bases and J lost 2 bases. The CDR3 has 17 amino acids. Germline assignment: CDR1 ENHRY and CDR2 SYGVKD. Written as DNA, the CDR3 is TGTGCCATCAGTGAGTCGTTCCCTAGCGGGGACACAGATACGCAGTATTTT. Translating gives CAISESFPSGDTDTQYF.

The chain couples TRBV7-9 to TRBJ2-4, with D possibly being TRBD2 (6 bases). The CDR3 loop spans 13 amino acids. Between the trimmed V and J ends, which lost 3 bases and 3 bases, there was a span of 6 bases. CDR1 and CDR2 from the germline V gene are SEHNR and FQNEAQ (reference sequence). CDR3: CASSLGGKNIQYF. The CDR3 region has the DNA TGTGCCAGCAGCTTGGGAGGCAAAAACATTCAGTACTTC.

The V call is TRBV19, the J call TRBJ1-1; tentative D call: TRBD1 (5 bases). The germline gives CDR1 LNHDA, CDR2 SQIVND (reference sequence). CDR3 length equals 13 residues. The V gene lost 7 bases and the J gene lost 5 bases, with 14 bases spanning the gap. The CDR3 nucleotides are TGTGCCAGTACCCCCGGGGCATGGACTGAAGCTTTCTTT. Translated: CASTPGAWTEAFF.

The sample holds many counts of this clonotype. The chain couples TRBV20-1 to TRBJ2-6; 7 nucleotides agree with TRBD2. J gave up 0 bases and V 2 bases, and 13 bases lay outside the gene matches. The CDR3 is 19 residues long. The germline V gene has CDR1 DFQATT and CDR2 SNEGSKA (reference sequence). The CDR3 nucleotides are TGCAGTGCTAGACCCCCTTTGGGGGGGGATACCTCTGGGGCCAACGTCCTGACTTTC. Translating gives CSARPPLGGDTSGANVLTF.

This clonotype has more than one count but fewer than ten. The chain has TRBV20-1 and TRBJ2-5; tentatively, D is TRBD1 or TRBD2 (6 bases each). Germline V CDR1 and CDR2: DFQATT, SNEGSKA (reference sequence). Trimming removed 3 bases at V and 11 bases at J, with 13 bases between. This CDR3 contains 11 residues. Here the CDR3 reads CSARDGGQQYF. The CDR3 DNA reads TGCAGTGCTAGGGATGGGGGGCAGCAGTACTTC.

Note on this clonotype: The CDR3 does not close with the conserved phenylalanine or tryptophan, likely indicating a read error. The genes are TRBV7-8 and TRBJ2-5; weak D call: TRBD1 (5 bases). Germline V gene data show CDR1 as SGHVS and CDR2 as FQNEAQ. This CDR3 has 16 residues. Trimming cost V 1 base and J 0 bases, with 12 bases left between them. CDR3 coding DNA: TGTGCCAGCAGCTTAGGGGCGGCAGGGTACCAAGAGACCCAGTACTGC. As protein: CASSLGAAGYQETQYC.

This clonotype has only a few counts. The chain joins TRBV5-4 to TRBJ1-2, with a tentative D call TRBD1 (5 bases). Germline CDR1 is SGHNT and CDR2 is YYREEE (reference sequence). This CDR3 comprises 12 residues. Between the trimmed V and J ends, which lost 7 bases and 1 base, there was a span of 8 bases. The CDR3: CASSDSNYGYTF. As DNA, the CDR3 is TGTGCCAGCTCCGACAGTAACTATGGCTACACCTTC.

This chain uses TRBV29-1 with TRBJ1-2, with D possibly being TRBD1 (5 bases). This CDR3 is 13 amino acids long. In germline, CDR1 is SQVTM, CDR2 ANQGSEA. V was cut by 3 bases and J by 3 bases, with 11 bases left in between. The CDR3 region has the DNA TGCAGCGTTGACTGGGGGGGAGACTATGGCTACACCTTC. Amino acid sequence: CSVDWGGDYGYTF.

The table lists this clonotype with a few counts. The chain employs TRBV6-1 and TRBJ2-7; TRBD2 might be the D (5 bases). The V gene lost 3 bases and the J gene lost 0 bases, with 12 bases spanning the gap. Germline CDR1 is MNHNS and CDR2 is SASEGT. CDR3 size: 15 residues. CDR3 residues: CASSDQRSGSYEQYF. The DNA for the CDR3 is TGTGCCAGCAGTGACCAACGGAGCGGCTCCTACGAGCAGTACTTC.

The chain is built from TRBV12-3 or TRBV12-4 and TRBJ1-6; D ambiguous. V lost 6 bases, J lost 5 bases, and 14 bases lay in between. There are 15 residues in the CDR3. CDR3 loop: CASRGVGTDNSPLHF. The CDR3 region has the DNA TGTGCCAGCAGGGGTGTGGGCACGGATAATTCACCCCTCCACTTT.